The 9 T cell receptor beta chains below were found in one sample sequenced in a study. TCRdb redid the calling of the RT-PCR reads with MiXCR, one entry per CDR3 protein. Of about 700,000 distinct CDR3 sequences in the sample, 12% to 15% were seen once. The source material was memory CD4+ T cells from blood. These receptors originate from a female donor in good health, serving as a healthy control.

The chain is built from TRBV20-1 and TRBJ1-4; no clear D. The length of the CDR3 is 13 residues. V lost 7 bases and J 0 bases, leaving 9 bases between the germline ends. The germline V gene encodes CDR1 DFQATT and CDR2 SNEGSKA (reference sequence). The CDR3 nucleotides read TGCAGTGTCGCAGATGCAACTAATGAAAAACTGTTTTTT. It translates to CSVADATNEKLFF.

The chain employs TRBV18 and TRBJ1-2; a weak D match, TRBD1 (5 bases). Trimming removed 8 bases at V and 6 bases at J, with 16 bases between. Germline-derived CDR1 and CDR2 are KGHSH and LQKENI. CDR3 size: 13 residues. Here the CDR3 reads CASVTEGFHGYTF. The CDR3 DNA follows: TGTGCCAGCGTAACAGAGGGGTTTCATGGCTACACCTTC.

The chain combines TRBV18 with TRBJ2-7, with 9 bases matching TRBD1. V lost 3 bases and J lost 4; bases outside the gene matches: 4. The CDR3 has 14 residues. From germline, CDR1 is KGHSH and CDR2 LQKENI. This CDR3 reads CASSPVQGAYEQYF. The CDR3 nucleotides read TGTGCCAGCTCACCGGTACAGGGGGCGTACGAGCAGTACTTC.

The chain's CDR3 is CASSLQGADQPQHF. CDR3 nucleotide sequence: TGTGCCAGCAGCTTACAGGGTGCCGATCAGCCCCAGCATTTT. The rearrangement links TRBV7-9 to TRBJ1-5, with D tentatively TRBD1 (5 bases). Germline assignment: CDR1 SEHNR and CDR2 FQNEAQ (reference sequence). The CDR3 spans 14 residues. Trimming shortened V by 2 bases and J by 5 bases, and 10 bases separated the two germline ends.

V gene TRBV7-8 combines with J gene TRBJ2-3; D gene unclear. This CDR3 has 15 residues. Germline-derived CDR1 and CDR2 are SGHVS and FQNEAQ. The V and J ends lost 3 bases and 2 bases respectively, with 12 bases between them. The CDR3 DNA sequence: TGTGCCAGCAGCTTTAGAGAGCTCTTCACAGATACGCAGTATTTT. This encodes CASSFRELFTDTQYF.

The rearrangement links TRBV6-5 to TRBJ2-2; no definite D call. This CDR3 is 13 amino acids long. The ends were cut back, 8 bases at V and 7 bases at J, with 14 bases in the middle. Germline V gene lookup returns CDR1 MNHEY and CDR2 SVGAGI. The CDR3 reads CASGYNRGGELFF. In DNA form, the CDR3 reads TGTGCCAGCGGGTACAACAGAGGCGGGGAGCTGTTTTTT.

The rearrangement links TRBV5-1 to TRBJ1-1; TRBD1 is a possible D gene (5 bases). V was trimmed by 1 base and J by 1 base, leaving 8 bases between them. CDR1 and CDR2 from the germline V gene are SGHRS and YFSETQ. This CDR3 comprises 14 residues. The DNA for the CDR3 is TGCGCCAGCAGCTTGTGGCAGGGGAACACTGAAGCTTTCTTT. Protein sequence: CASSLWQGNTEAFF.

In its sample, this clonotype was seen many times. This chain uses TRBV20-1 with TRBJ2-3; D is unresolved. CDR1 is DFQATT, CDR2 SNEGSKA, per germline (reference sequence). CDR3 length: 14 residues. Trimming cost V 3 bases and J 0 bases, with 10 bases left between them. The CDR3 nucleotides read TGCAGTGCTAGGAGAGACCTTAGCACAGATACGCAGTATTTT. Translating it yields CSARRDLSTDTQYF.

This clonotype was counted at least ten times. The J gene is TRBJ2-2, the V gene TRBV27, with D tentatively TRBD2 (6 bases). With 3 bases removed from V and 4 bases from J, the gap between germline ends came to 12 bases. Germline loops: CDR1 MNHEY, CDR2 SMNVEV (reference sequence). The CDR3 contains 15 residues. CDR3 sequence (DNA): TGTGCCAGCAGTTTGGGGGGTAGTCGCACCGGGGAGCTGTTTTTT. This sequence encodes CASSLGGSRTGELFF.